What follows are 30 T cell receptor beta chains derived from one specimen sequenced in a study of T cell changes during pregnancy in multiple sclerosis. Method: immunoSEQ multiplex PCR; TCRdb's copy keeps in-frame clones and lacks some. The sample lists fewer than 40,000 clones, 90% seen once, with less than 0.4% in the top ten. The sample was CD4+ T cells from peripheral blood mononuclear cells, taken in the second trimester of pregnancy. Receptors originate from a female donor with multiple sclerosis, enrolled in a pregnancy study.

The CDR3 DNA reads as TGTGCCAGCAGGGGACTAGCGCGGCCCCACGAGCAGTACTTC. Translation: CASRGLARPHEQYF. The gene calls are TRBV11-2 and TRBJ2-7; 10 bases are shared with TRBD2. This CDR3 spans 14 amino acids. Looked up from germline, CDR1 is SGHAT and CDR2 is FQNNGV. Trimming at V came to 6 bases and at J to 5 bases, leaving 7 bases not matched to a gene.

This sequence joins TRBV6-1 and TRBJ1-5; D perhaps matches TRBD1 (6 bases). V lost 2 bases to trimming and J lost 2 bases, with 19 bases between them. CDR1 and CDR2 (germline): MNHNS, SASEGT. There are 18 residues in the CDR3. The CDR3 reads CASSEIWGGSVRNQPQHF. The CDR3 DNA reads TGTGCCAGCAGTGAAATATGGGGGGGCAGCGTTCGCAATCAGCCCCAGCATTTT.

This chain joins TRBV7-9 and TRBJ2-1; TRBD2 matches at 11 bases. V lost 1 base, J lost 7 bases, and 12 bases stayed unmatched. The CDR3 runs 18 residues. Germline V gene lookup returns CDR1 SEHNR and CDR2 FQNEAQ (reference sequence). CDR3 nucleotides: TGTGCCAGCAGCTTAGAACGACTAGCGGGACTTCGGGGTAATGAGCAGTTCTTC. Protein: CASSLERLAGLRGNEQFF.

V usage is TRBV19 and J usage is TRBJ2-3; the D is unclear. V lost 4 bases to trimming and J lost 6 bases, with 11 bases between them. The CDR3 runs to 13 residues. Germline V gene data show CDR1 as LNHDA and CDR2 as SQIVND (reference sequence). DNA for the CDR3: TGTGCCAGTAGTACATCCCATTTCGATACGCAGTATTTT. It encodes CASSTSHFDTQYF. The full variable domain, its missing parts supplied by reference TRBV19 and TRBJ2-3, is DGGITQSPKYLFRKEGQNVTLSCEQNLNHDAMYWYRQDPGQGLRLIYYSQIVNDFQKGDIAEGYSVSREKKESFPLTVTSAQKNPTAFYLCASSTSHFDTQYFGPGTRLTVL.

The chain recombines TRBV2 with TRBJ2-4; possibly TRBD1 for D (6 bases). The V and J ends lost 5 bases and 7 bases respectively, with 21 bases between them. Germline lookup yields CDR1 SNHLY and CDR2 FYNNEI. The CDR3 consists of 16 residues. The CDR3 loop reads CASSLYRVGVVNIQYF. The CDR3, as DNA: TGTGCCAGCAGTTTATACAGGGTTGGAGTCGTGAACATTCAGTACTTC. Full variable domain (remainder filled in from reference TRBV2 and TRBJ2-4): EPEVTQTPSHQVTQMGQEVILRCVPISNHLYFYWYRQILGQKVEFLVSFYNNEISEKSEIFDDQFSVERPDGSNFTLKIRSTKLEDSAMYFCASSLYRVGVVNIQYFGAGTRLSVL.

A single count supports this clone. V and J are TRBV7-2 and TRBJ1-5; 9 nucleotides agree with TRBD1. The germline V gene encodes CDR1 SGHTA and CDR2 FQGNSA. The CDR3 is 16 amino acids. V was clipped by 2 bases and J by 7 bases; unmatched bases: 9. CDR3: CASSLIQGQGGQPQHF. The CDR3 DNA reads TGTGCCAGCAGCTTAATTCAGGGACAGGGAGGACAGCCCCAGCATTTT.

This sequence joins TRBV2 and TRBJ2-7; 11 bases map to TRBD2. V lost 6 bases, J lost 1 base, and 2 bases stayed unmatched. The CDR3 totals 14 residues. CDR1 and CDR2 (germline): SNHLY, FYNNEI. The CDR3 sequence: CASRLAGGSYEQYF. The DNA of the CDR3 is TGTGCCAGCAGGCTAGCGGGAGGTTCCTACGAGCAGTACTTC.

The rearrangement joins TRBV6-5 to TRBJ2-7, with TRBD1 as a possible D gene (5 bases). Germline V gene data show CDR1 as MNHEY and CDR2 as SVGAGI. The length of the CDR3 is 15 residues. Trimming left V 0 bases short and J 1 base short, with 10 bases between. CDR3 nucleotides: TGTGCCAGCAGTTACTCGAGTCAGGGATCCTACGAGCAGTACTTC. Its protein product is CASSYSSQGSYEQYF.

This clone has just one count. The CDR3 sequence: CASSYEGGTPGNTIYF. In DNA, the CDR3 is TGTGCCAGCAGTTACGAAGGAGGTACCCCTGGAAACACCATATATTTT. The rearrangement links TRBV6-5 to TRBJ1-3; D gene ambiguous. Germline values: CDR1 MNHEY, CDR2 SVGAGI. The germline V and J ends were trimmed by 2 bases and 2 bases, with 13 bases remaining between them. This CDR3 spans 16 amino acids.

The rearrangement joins TRBV7-9 to TRBJ2-2; tentative D call: TRBD2 (5 bases). Germline V gene lookup returns CDR1 SEHNR and CDR2 FQNEAQ (reference sequence). The CDR3 is made up of 15 amino acids. V was shortened by 7 bases and J by 5 bases, with 17 bases between the two germline ends. Here the CDR3 reads CASTNGRAGTGELFF. In DNA, the CDR3 is TGTGCCAGCACAAACGGGCGGGCTGGGACCGGGGAGCTGTTTTTT.

The J gene is TRBJ1-2, the V gene TRBV5-8; D possibly corresponds to TRBD1 (5 bases). The length of the CDR3 is 13 residues. Germline CDR1 SGHTS, CDR2 YDEGEE. Trimming shortened V by 4 bases and J by 4 bases, and 11 bases separated the two germline ends. The CDR3 sequence is CASSRSQGYGYTF. CDR3 nucleotides: TGTGCCAGCAGCCGATCTCAGGGCTATGGCTACACCTTC. Full variable domain (remainder filled in from reference TRBV5-8 and TRBJ1-2): EAGVTQSPTHLIKTRGQQATLRCSPISGHTSVYWYQQALGLGLQFLLWYDEGEERNRGNFPPRFSGRQFPNYSSELNVNALELEDSALYLCASSRSQGYGYTFGSGTRLTVV.

Here the CDR3 reads CAVVAHGGNQPQHF. The CDR3 DNA is TGTGCGGTAGTCGCCCATGGTGGCAATCAGCCCCAGCATTTT. This rearrangement joins TRBV28 to TRBJ1-5, with no clear D. This CDR3 is 14 amino acids long. The germline gives CDR1 MDHEN, CDR2 SYDVKM.

The chain links TRBV15 to TRBJ1-5; D is perhaps TRBD1 (6 bases). CDR1 and CDR2 from the germline V gene are LNHNV and YYDKDF (reference sequence). This CDR3 has 15 residues. V lost 4 bases, J lost 7 bases, and 17 bases lay in between. CDR3 in amino acids: CATSKPTGTEQPQHF. The DNA of the CDR3 is TGTGCCACCAGCAAGCCAACAGGGACGGAACAGCCCCAGCATTTT. Full variable domain (outside the CDR3, taken from reference TRBV15 and TRBJ1-5): DAMVIQNPRYQVTQFGKPVTLSCSQTLNHNVMYWYQQKSSQAPKLLFHYYDKDFNNEADTPDNFQSRRPNTSFCFLDIRSPGLGDTAMYLCATSKPTGTEQPQHFGDGTRLSIL.

V is TRBV11-2 and J is TRBJ1-2; 9 nucleotides agree with TRBD1. The length of the CDR3 is 15 residues. The ends lost 4 bases at V and 8 bases at J; junction bases unmatched: 11. CDR1 is SGHAT and CDR2 is FQNNGV in the germline V gene. CDR3 bases: TGTGCCAGCAGCTCGAATACCGGGACAGGGCGCGGCTACACCTTC. It translates to CASSSNTGTGRGYTF.

J is TRBJ1-2 and V is TRBV6-1; 7 bases are shared with TRBD1. Looked up from germline, CDR1 is MNHNS and CDR2 is SASEGT. The trim removed 6 bases at V and 4 bases at J, leaving 14 bases unmatched. The length of the CDR3 is 16 residues. In nucleotides, the CDR3 is TGTGCCAGCAGGGAAAACAGGGGTTCGGAGGGCTATGGCTACACCTTC. Amino acid sequence: CASRENRGSEGYGYTF.

This chain joins TRBV18 and TRBJ2-5; D may be TRBD2 (6 bases). CDR3 length: 16 residues. CDR1 and CDR2 (germline): KGHSH, LQKENI. The V end lost 6 bases, the J end lost 0 bases, and 17 bases lay between the germline ends. CDR3 protein: CASSPLSWGDQETQYF. The CDR3 nucleotides read TGTGCCAGCTCCCCCCTCTCTTGGGGGGACCAAGAGACCCAGTACTTC.

This clone is a singleton in its sample. The V gene is TRBV7-9, the J gene TRBJ2-1, with 8 bases aligning to TRBD2. From germline, CDR1 is SEHNR and CDR2 FQNEAQ (reference sequence). CDR3 length: 16 amino acids. J gave up 2 bases and V 1 base, and 4 bases lay outside the gene matches. CDR3 amino acids: CASSLGLASTYNEQFF. The CDR3 DNA reads as TGTGCCAGCAGCTTAGGACTAGCGTCCACCTACAATGAGCAGTTCTTC.

The chain uses TRBV19 and TRBJ1-2; 11 nucleotides line up with TRBD1. The germline V gene encodes CDR1 LNHDA and CDR2 SQIVND (reference sequence). J lost 6 bases, V lost 5 bases, and 8 bases had no gene match. The CDR3 sequence is 15 residues long. The CDR3 sequence is CASSGTGGVFHGYTF. In nucleotides, the CDR3 is TGTGCCAGTAGTGGGACAGGGGGAGTTTTCCATGGCTACACCTTC.

This clone was detected once. The chain couples TRBV28 to TRBJ2-5; D is perhaps TRBD1 (6 bases). The last part of the DNA fits TRBJ2-7 better; the J call may be wrong. Germline CDR1 reads MDHEN; CDR2 reads SYDVKM. The length of the CDR3 is 15 residues. The CDR3 nucleotides read TGTGCCAGCAGTTTACACGACAGGCCCCCCTACGAGCAGTACTTC. Its protein is CASSLHDRPPYEQYF.

This chain links TRBV13 with TRBJ1-2; D is undetermined. Germline CDR1 reads PRHDT; CDR2 reads FYEKMQ (reference sequence). The CDR3 is 11 residues long. With 3 bases removed from V and 10 bases from J, the gap between germline ends came to 9 bases. The CDR3 sequence is CASSFDSIYTF. DNA of the CDR3: TGTGCCAGCAGCTTCGACTCGATCTACACCTTC.

V usage is TRBV30 and J usage is TRBJ2-5; a weak D match, TRBD2 (6 bases). This CDR3 comprises 17 residues. CDR1 is GTSNPN, CDR2 SVGIG, per germline (reference sequence). V lost 0 bases, J lost 6 bases, and 23 bases lay in between. The CDR3 reads CAWSVREGTPSGKTQYF. In nucleotides, the CDR3 is TGTGCCTGGAGTGTACGAGAGGGGACTCCATCAGGGAAGACCCAGTACTTC.

V gene TRBV6-5 combines with J gene TRBJ2-1; D not resolved. This CDR3 has 15 amino acids. The V gene lost 6 bases and the J gene lost 3 bases, with 15 bases spanning the gap. CDR1 and CDR2 from the germline V gene are MNHEY and SVGAGI. CDR3 bases: TGTGCCAGCAGACCACGTCGTACAGACTACAATGAGCAGTTCTTC. This encodes CASRPRRTDYNEQFF.

This clone occurred once. The chain joins TRBV6-1 to TRBJ2-1; a possible D gene is TRBD1 (5 bases). The CDR3 loop spans 12 amino acids. The germline V and J ends were trimmed by 2 bases and 6 bases, with 5 bases remaining between them. From germline, CDR1 is MNHNS and CDR2 SASEGT. The CDR3 nucleotides read TGTGCCAGCAGTGAACAGGGCAATGAGCAGTTCTTC. Protein: CASSEQGNEQFF.

The chain couples TRBV5-6 to TRBJ2-1; TRBD2 matches at 9 bases. The germline gives CDR1 SGHDT, CDR2 YYEEEE. J lost 1 base, V lost 0 bases, and 5 bases had no gene match. This CDR3 has 17 residues. CDR3 in DNA: TGTGCCAGCAGCTTGGGCCTAGCGGGACTTTCCTACAATGAGCAGTTCTTC. Translation: CASSLGLAGLSYNEQFF.

This clone was picked up one time. The chain carries TRBV4-1 and TRBJ1-4; D might be TRBD1 (5 bases). The CDR3 has 17 amino acids. Germline V gene lookup returns CDR1 MGHRA and CDR2 YSYEKL. The V gene lost 0 bases and the J gene lost 7 bases, with 18 bases spanning the gap. This chain's CDR3 is CASSQEEVISQGEKLFF. As DNA, the CDR3 is TGCGCCAGCAGCCAAGAAGAAGTCATCAGTCAGGGTGAAAAACTGTTTTTT.

The chain joins TRBV19 to TRBJ2-7, with a possible D match to TRBD1 (5 bases). This CDR3 comprises 12 residues. Trimming removed 3 bases from V and 12 bases from J, with 15 bases in between. The germline CDR1 and CDR2 sequences are LNHDA and SQIVND (reference sequence). CDR3 region: CASSMGPGLPYF. CDR3 nucleotides: TGTGCCAGTAGTATGGGGCCAGGGTTGCCGTACTTC.

J is TRBJ2-4 and V is TRBV7-9; a weak D match, TRBD2 (5 bases). This CDR3 has 12 amino acids. V dropped 0 bases and J dropped 8 bases, with 5 bases sitting between them. Germline V gene data show CDR1 as SEHNR and CDR2 as FQNEAQ (reference sequence). The CDR3 reads CASSLARDIQYF. For the CDR3, the DNA is TGTGCCAGCAGCTTAGCGCGGGACATTCAGTACTTC. The variable domain in full, with the rest retrieved from reference TRBV7-9 and TRBJ2-4, is DTGVSQNPRHKITKRGQNVTFRCDPISEHNRLYWYRQTLGQGPEFLTYFQNEAQLEKSRLLSDRFSAERPKGSFSTLEIQRTEQGDSAMYLCASSLARDIQYFGAGTRLSVL.

This clone has just one count. The gene calls are TRBV30 and TRBJ1-5; D is unresolved. The germline V gene has CDR1 GTSNPN and CDR2 SVGIG (reference sequence). The CDR3 has 13 amino acids. Between the trimmed V and J ends, which lost 4 bases and 5 bases, there was a span of 12 bases. This chain's CDR3 is CAWTRDRDQPQHF. In nucleotides, the CDR3 is TGTGCCTGGACTCGCGACCGGGATCAGCCCCAGCATTTT. Combining the CDR3 with reference TRBV30 and TRBJ1-5 gives the whole variable domain SQTIHQWPATLVQPVGSPLSLECTVEGTSNPNLYWYRQAAGRGLQLLFYSVGIGQISSEVPQNLSASRPQDRQFILSSKKLLLSDSGFYLCAWTRDRDQPQHFGDGTRLSIL.

The rearrangement joins TRBV10-3 to TRBJ1-1, with D unclear. V was cut by 5 bases and J by 12 bases, with 19 bases left in between. This CDR3 is 13 amino acids long. Germline CDR1 and CDR2: ENHRY and SYGVKD. The CDR3 spells CAISIGVGGKTFF. The CDR3 nucleotides read TGTGCCATCAGTATAGGAGTGGGAGGGAAAACTTTCTTT.

This sequence joins TRBV19 and TRBJ1-6, with D possibly being TRBD1 (5 bases). V was trimmed by 1 base and J by 5 bases, leaving 6 bases between them. The CDR3 loop spans 14 amino acids. Germline CDR1 reads LNHDA; CDR2 reads SQIVND (reference sequence). Written as DNA, the CDR3 is TGTGCCAGTAGTATAGCACAGGATAATTCACCCCTCCACTTT. Translation: CASSIAQDNSPLHF.